The 19 T cell receptor beta chains below come from one sample, sequenced in a study of CD8 T cells in Susac syndrome. Random hexamers were used to reverse transcribe about 0.45 to 1 ug of RNA. MiXCR, run by TCRdb on the immunoSEQ multiplex PCR reads, gives a single entry per CDR3 protein. Here the sample spans about 300,000 distinct CDR3 sequences, about 88% being singletons. The sample comprised CD8+ T cells from PBMCs. These receptors came from a human donor with multiple sclerosis.

V usage is TRBV20-1 and J usage is TRBJ2-1, with 11 bases lining up with TRBD2. CDR1 and CDR2 from the germline V gene are DFQATT and SNEGSKA (reference sequence). The V segment lost 5 bases and the J segment 5 bases; nucleotides outside the gene matches: 11. There are 16 residues in the CDR3. CDR3 DNA sequence: TGCAGTGCTTCCGAACTTAGCGGGAGGGAGCACAATGAGCAGTTCTTC. Translating it yields CSASELSGREHNEQFF.

A single count supports this clonotype. The rearrangement links TRBV30 to TRBJ2-1; 11 bases line up with TRBD2. Germline CDR1 reads GTSNPN; CDR2 reads SVGIG (reference sequence). The J segment lost 5 bases and the V segment lost 6 bases, leaving 6 bases of the junction unmatched. The CDR3 is 14 amino acids. CDR3 nucleotide sequence: TGTGCCTGTCCACTTAGCGGGAGGGACAATGAGCAGTTCTTC. It translates to CACPLSGRDNEQFF.

This clonotype was observed a handful of times. The germline gene is not matched at one end of the junction; a read error may be the cause. As DNA, the CDR3 is TGTGCCAGCAGTTTAGGACTAGCGGGAGCCTACGAGCAGTACTTC. Translating gives CASSLGLAGAYEQYF. This sequence joins TRBV11-2 and TRBJ2-7, with 13 bases fitting TRBD2. The germline gives CDR1 SGHAT, CDR2 FQNNGV. This CDR3 is 15 amino acids long.

The gene calls are TRBV20-1 and TRBJ2-7; 10 bases agree with TRBD1. Per the germline V gene, CDR1 is DFQATT and CDR2 is SNEGSKA (reference sequence). This CDR3 contains 14 residues. J was trimmed by 2 bases and V by 5 bases; bases with no gene match: 6. This CDR3 reads CSADRGQVTYEQYF. CDR3 DNA sequence: TGCAGTGCTGACAGGGGGCAGGTAACCTACGAGCAGTACTTC.

The rearrangement joins TRBV9 to TRBJ2-3, with 9 bases lining up with TRBD2. This CDR3 has 15 residues. Trimming at V came to 4 bases and at J to 1 base, leaving 4 bases not matched to a gene. Germline assignment: CDR1 SGDLS and CDR2 YYNGEE. This chain's CDR3 is CASSPRLAGTDTQYF. Written as DNA, the CDR3 is TGTGCCAGCAGCCCGAGACTAGCGGGCACAGATACGCAGTATTTT.

This chain's CDR3 is CASRAGPSEQFF. The CDR3, as DNA: TGTGCCAGCAGAGCAGGGCCCTCTGAGCAGTTCTTC. J is TRBJ2-1 and V is TRBV6-2 or TRBV6-3; D possibly corresponds to TRBD1 (5 bases). Trimming pared 6 bases from V and 9 bases from J, leaving 12 bases between. Germline assignment: CDR1 MNHEY and CDR2 SVGEGT. This CDR3 is built from 12 residues.

The chain has TRBV19 and TRBJ2-1; 12 nucleotides line up with TRBD1. The V gene's germline CDR1 is LNHDA and CDR2 SQIVND (reference sequence). V shed 0 bases, J shed 3 bases, and the junction held 3 bases outside the gene matches. The CDR3 has 17 residues. The CDR3 nucleotides are TGTGCCAGTAGTATAGATAGGGACAGGGGGCTCTACAATGAGCAGTTCTTC. It encodes CASSIDRDRGLYNEQFF.

The rearrangement uses TRBV7-9 and TRBJ1-1; D is possibly TRBD1 (6 bases). Germline lookup yields CDR1 SEHNR and CDR2 FQNEAQ (reference sequence). The CDR3 extends over 16 amino acids. V was clipped by 5 bases and J by 3 bases, with 19 bases between them. The DNA of the CDR3 is TGTGCCAGCAGCCTCTGGGACGGGGGGCCGGACACTGAAGCTTTCTTT. It translates to CASSLWDGGPDTEAFF.

The table lists this clonotype with a count of one. The chain uses TRBV5-3 and TRBJ2-3; 10 bases are shared with TRBD2. TRBV5-3 is an ORF for which the function is uncertain. The CDR3 has 16 amino acids. Trimming at V came to 0 bases and at J to 7 bases, leaving 8 bases not matched to a gene. CDR3 loop: CARSLALAGSTYTQYF. In DNA form, the CDR3 reads TGTGCCAGAAGCTTGGCACTAGCGGGGTCCACTTATACGCAGTATTTT.

The table lists this clonotype with a few counts. V is TRBV19 and J is TRBJ2-1; D perhaps matches TRBD2 (5 bases). The germline gives CDR1 LNHDA, CDR2 SQIVND (reference sequence). Deletions cut 4 bases from V and 5 bases from J, with 6 bases between. The CDR3 totals 12 residues. The CDR3 bases are TGTGCCAGTAGTACCGGGAACAATGAGCAGTTCTTC. As protein: CASSTGNNEQFF.

The J gene is TRBJ2-7, the V gene TRBV27, with D possibly TRBD2 on 6 matching bases. CDR3 size: 16 residues. From germline, CDR1 is MNHEY and CDR2 SMNVEV (reference sequence). V lost 6 bases and J lost 4, with 22 bases in between. The CDR3 spells CASRTGAGTAIYEQYF. The CDR3 bases are TGTGCCAGCAGGACTGGTGCCGGGACTGCGATTTACGAGCAGTACTTC.

The rearrangement uses TRBV21-1 and TRBJ1-2. TRBV21-1 is labeled a pseudogene. This CDR3 contains 13 residues. The chain's CDR3 is CASKGYQNYGYTF. CDR3 in DNA: TGTGCCAGCAAAGGCTATCAGAACTATGGCTACACCTTC.

This clonotype appeared once. The rearrangement joins TRBV27 to TRBJ2-7; 7 nucleotides agree with TRBD1. The CDR3 extends over 18 amino acids. Germline CDR1 MNHEY, CDR2 SMNVEV (reference sequence). V shed 7 bases, J shed 0 bases, and the junction held 18 bases outside the gene matches. For the CDR3, the DNA is TGTGCCAGCACCCCTTCGCCAGCCAGGGGGTTGAGCTCCTACGAGCAGTACTTC. It specifies CASTPSPARGLSSYEQYF.

The V gene is TRBV15, the J gene TRBJ1-5; tentative D call: TRBD1 (5 bases). The germline CDR1 and CDR2 sequences are LNHNV and YYDKDF (reference sequence). The CDR3 runs 17 residues. V gave up 0 bases and J gave up 5 bases, with 17 bases separating them. The DNA for the CDR3 is TGTGCCACCAGCAGAGATATCCTACAGGAGGACGATCAGCCCCAGCATTTT. As protein: CATSRDILQEDDQPQHF.

The rearrangement joins TRBV20-1 to TRBJ1-4, with a tentative D call TRBD1 (6 bases). V lost 0 bases to trimming and J lost 1 base, with 9 bases between them. The CDR3 contains 15 residues. Germline V lookup: CDR1 DFQATT, CDR2 SNEGSKA (reference sequence). Written as DNA, the CDR3 is TGCAGTGCTAGAGATCGGGACAAAACTAATGAAAAACTGTTTTTT. Translated, it gives CSARDRDKTNEKLFF.

The table lists this clonotype with a count of one. The V and J genes are TRBV20-1 and TRBJ2-3; TRBD2 agrees at 7 bases. This CDR3 contains 15 residues. Per the germline V gene, CDR1 is DFQATT and CDR2 is SNEGSKA (reference sequence). V gave up 6 bases and J gave up 3 bases; unmatched junction bases: 12. For the CDR3, the DNA is TGCAGTGCGCCGTGGGAGGGAGTAAGAACAGATACGCAGTATTTT. It specifies CSAPWEGVRTDTQYF.

The chain is built from TRBV4-3 and TRBJ2-1, with 10 bases lining up with TRBD2. The CDR3 runs 17 residues. V lost 0 bases to trimming and J lost 8 bases; unmatched junction nucleotides: 10. Germline CDR1 reads LGHNA; CDR2 reads YSLEER. The CDR3 sequence: CASSQDRSSGGRDEQFF. The CDR3 DNA sequence: TGCGCCAGCAGCCAAGATCGGTCTAGCGGGGGTAGAGATGAGCAGTTCTTC.

The CDR3 coding sequence is TGCAGCGTTGAAGATCGGGGGGACAGGGGCTCCTACGAGCAGTACTTC. Translation: CSVEDRGDRGSYEQYF. The chain links TRBV29-1 to TRBJ2-7, with TRBD1 matching 10 bases. V shed 0 bases, J shed 0 bases, and the junction held 5 bases outside the gene matches. There are 16 residues in the CDR3. Germline V CDR1 and CDR2: SQVTM, ANQGSEA.

In its sample, this clonotype was seen once. V is TRBV25-1 and J is TRBJ2-6, with a weak D call TRBD1 (6 bases). Germline V CDR1 and CDR2: MGHDK, SYGVNS. Trimming removed 5 bases from V and 2 bases from J, with 19 bases in between. This CDR3 contains 18 residues. CDR3 loop: CASSQLAGTPTGANVLTF. The CDR3 nucleotides are TGTGCCAGCAGTCAACTCGCCGGGACACCAACTGGGGCCAACGTCCTGACTTTC.